The entry below gives a single TCR beta chain sequence along with its context. These data come from a study of blood T cell repertoires in COVID-19. Authors' methods: Amplification with reference gene primers provided the estimates of nucleated cell counts. Libraries were prepared by immunoSEQ multiplex PCR; TCRdb keeps only in-frame clonotypes and omits some of them. V and J calls and clone size are as listed in that table; D and trimming were resolved from the DNA. The table lists about 240,000 clones, 82% of them singletons. The CDR3 totals 14 residues. Germline V CDR1 and CDR2: SGHVS, FQNEAQ. The V and J ends lost 5 bases and 9 bases, in that order; junction bases with no gene match: 6.

The genes are TRBV7-8 and TRBJ2-1; 11 bases are a match to TRBD2. The source material was peripheral blood. The clonotype originates from an elderly woman with COVID-19, enrolled during active disease. The CDR3 is CASSPSSGRIEQFF. The CDR3 region has the DNA TGTGCCAGCAGCCCCTCTAGCGGGAGGATTGAGCAGTTCTTC.